A selection of T cell receptor beta chains follows, all from one sample in a study of identical twins. TCRdb reprocessed the 5' RACE reads via MiXCR and lists one record per CDR3 protein. This table has 1.5 million or so distinct CDR3 sequences, about 32% appearing once. Sequenced: cord blood. Receptors were obtained from a newborn girl in good health. Both conserved end residues are part of each CDR3. A D gene is named only where the DNA matches it firmly. Size is omitted from some rows. Given values are once, few, many or a class for expanded clones.

d_gene: TRBD2
v_gene: TRBV15
j_gene: TRBJ2-1
abundance: few
CDR3nt: TGTGCCACGGGGACCAGCGGGAGGCAGGGGTACAATGAGCAGTTCTTC
CDR3aa: CATGTSGRQGYNEQFF

d_gene: NA
v_gene: TRBV20-1
j_gene: TRBJ2-3
abundance: NA
CDR3nt: TGCAGTGCTAGAGTCACCCTAGCGCCATCTAGTCCTAGCACAGATACGCAGTATTTT
CDR3aa: CSARVTLAPSSPSTDTQYF

d_gene: TRBD2
v_gene: TRBV5-1
j_gene: TRBJ2-3
abundance: NA
CDR3nt: TGCGCCAGCAGCCCCTCTGACGGGGGGGCCCCCACAGATACGCAGTATTTT
CDR3aa: CASSPSDGGAPTDTQYF

d_gene: TRBD2
v_gene: TRBV20-1
j_gene: TRBJ2-1
abundance: few
CDR3nt: TGCAGTGCTACCGGGGGGGACTACAATGAGCAGTTCTTC
CDR3aa: CSATGGDYNEQFF

d_gene: TRBD1
v_gene: TRBV20-1
j_gene: TRBJ1-5
abundance: once
CDR3nt: TGCAGTGCTAGAGACCCCCAGGGGGCGGGTCAGCCCCAGCATTTT
CDR3aa: CSARDPQGAGQPQHF

d_gene: NA
v_gene: TRBV4-1
j_gene: TRBJ1-4
abundance: many
CDR3nt: TGCGCCAGCAGCCAAGTACAGGCCACTAATGAAAAACTGTTTTTT
CDR3aa: CASSQVQATNEKLFF

d_gene: NA
v_gene: TRBV21-1
j_gene: TRBJ1-4
abundance: NA
CDR3nt: TGTGCCAGCAGCAGAAAGACCCTTGCAACTAATGAAAAACTGTTTTTT
CDR3aa: CASSRKTLATNEKLFF

d_gene: NA
v_gene: TRBV4-1
j_gene: TRBJ2-1
abundance: few
CDR3nt: TGCGCCAGCAGCCAAGGTGACGGTACCTACAATGAGCAGTTCTTC
CDR3aa: CASSQGDGTYNEQFF

d_gene: NA
v_gene: TRBV7-9
j_gene: TRBJ1-2
abundance: many
CDR3nt: TGTGCCAGCAGCTTAGGCACGGTTAACGGCTACACCTTC
CDR3aa: CASSLGTVNGYTF

d_gene: TRBD2
v_gene: TRBV20-1
j_gene: TRBJ2-1
abundance: once
CDR3nt: TGCAGTGCCGTGACTAGCGGGAGGGCCTCGAATGAGCAGTTCTTC
CDR3aa: CSAVTSGRASNEQFF

d_gene: NA
v_gene: TRBV5-1
j_gene: TRBJ2-7
abundance: many
CDR3nt: TGCGCCAGCAGCGCCACATCCGAGCAGTACTTC
CDR3aa: CASSATSEQYF

d_gene: NA
v_gene: TRBV6-6
j_gene: TRBJ2-2
abundance: few
CDR3nt: TGTGCCAGCACTCCTTACCGGGGAGCCGGGGAGCTGTTTTTT
CDR3aa: CASTPYRGAGELFF

d_gene: NA
v_gene: TRBV6-1
j_gene: TRBJ1-2
abundance: NA
CDR3nt: TGTGCCAGCAGACCTGGGGGGACCGGCTATGGCTACACCTTC
CDR3aa: CASRPGGTGYGYTF

d_gene: NA
v_gene: TRBV21-1
j_gene: TRBJ2-7
abundance: NA
CDR3nt: TGTGCCAGCAGCAAAGCGAGGCCCTCGATCCACGAGCAGTACTTC
CDR3aa: CASSKARPSIHEQYF

d_gene: TRBD2
v_gene: TRBV20-1
j_gene: TRBJ2-7
abundance: NA
CDR3nt: TGCAGTGCTAACCCCCTAGCGGGGAGCTCCTACGAGCAGTACTTC
CDR3aa: CSANPLAGSSYEQYF

d_gene: TRBD2
v_gene: TRBV3-1
j_gene: TRBJ2-4
abundance: few
CDR3nt: TGTGCCAGCAGCCTGCGGGGGGAGTACATTCAGTACTTC
CDR3aa: CASSLRGEYIQYF

d_gene: NA
v_gene: TRBV10-3
j_gene: TRBJ2-7
abundance: NA
CDR3nt: TGTGCCATCAGTGAAGGACTTTCCCCCTACAATGAGCAGTACTTC
CDR3aa: CAISEGLSPYNEQYF

d_gene: NA
v_gene: TRBV12-3/TRBV12-4
j_gene: TRBJ2-3
abundance: many
CDR3nt: TGTGCCAGCAGTTCTAAGCGGGGCACAGATACGCAGTATTTT
CDR3aa: CASSSKRGTDTQYF

d_gene: NA
v_gene: TRBV11-2
j_gene: TRBJ2-3
abundance: few
CDR3nt: TGTGCCAGCAGCTTTCGCAGGGGACGGGCGGACTTTTACACAGATACGCAGTATTTT
CDR3aa: CASSFRRGRADFYTDTQYF

d_gene: NA
v_gene: TRBV5-1
j_gene: TRBJ2-4
abundance: many
CDR3nt: TGCGCCAGCCTTCAATCCGGGACAAAATTAGCCAAAAACATTCAGTACTTC
CDR3aa: CASLQSGTKLAKNIQYF

d_gene: NA
v_gene: TRBV6-1
j_gene: TRBJ2-3
abundance: NA
CDR3nt: TGTGCCAGCACCACTCGGGTCAAAGGTACGCAGTATTTT
CDR3aa: CASTTRVKGTQYF

d_gene: NA
v_gene: TRBV25-1
j_gene: TRBJ1-2
abundance: NA
CDR3nt: TGTGCCAGCAGTCATGGTGGGGCCCTTAACTATGGCTACACCTTC
CDR3aa: CASSHGGALNYGYTF

d_gene: TRBD1
v_gene: TRBV12-3/TRBV12-4
j_gene: TRBJ2-1
abundance: NA
CDR3nt: TGTGCCAGCAGTGGATGGGGACAGGTCTACAATGAGCAGTTCTTC
CDR3aa: CASSGWGQVYNEQFF

d_gene: NA
v_gene: TRBV11-2
j_gene: TRBJ2-3
abundance: few
CDR3nt: TGTGCCAGCAGCTTAGTGGACCCGTTGCGGGGGCCCCGCACAGATACGCAGTATTTT
CDR3aa: CASSLVDPLRGPRTDTQYF

d_gene: TRBD2
v_gene: TRBV20-1
j_gene: TRBJ2-3
abundance: few
CDR3nt: TGCAGTGGCGGCGGGAGGGTTACGCAGTATTTT
CDR3aa: CSGGGRVTQYF

d_gene: TRBD1
v_gene: TRBV5-1
j_gene: TRBJ2-3
abundance: NA
CDR3nt: TGCGCCAGCAGCCCTAAGATTCAGGGGGCCACAGATACGCAGTATTTT
CDR3aa: CASSPKIQGATDTQYF

d_gene: TRBD2
v_gene: TRBV7-2
j_gene: TRBJ2-7
abundance: NA
CDR3nt: TGTGCCAGCAGCTTAGTAAGCGGGGGGGCCAACGAGCAGTACTTC
CDR3aa: CASSLVSGGANEQYF

d_gene: NA
v_gene: TRBV20-1
j_gene: TRBJ1-1
abundance: NA
CDR3nt: TGCAGTGCCGGAAAACAGGGGAACACTGAAGCTTTCTTT
CDR3aa: CSAGKQGNTEAFF

d_gene: TRBD1
v_gene: TRBV4-2
j_gene: TRBJ1-5
abundance: NA
CDR3nt: TGTGCCAGCAGCCAAGAAAGCGCCAGGGGGGATCAGCCCCAGCATTTT
CDR3aa: CASSQESARGDQPQHF

d_gene: TRBD2
v_gene: TRBV10-1
j_gene: TRBJ2-3
abundance: NA
CDR3nt: TGCGCCAGCATAATCCCAGAGGGGGTAGCGGGGACAGATACGCAGTATTTT
CDR3aa: CASIIPEGVAGTDTQYF

d_gene: NA
v_gene: TRBV18
j_gene: TRBJ2-1
abundance: few
CDR3nt: TGTGCCAGCTCACCACCTAACGGACAGTCCAATGAGCAGTTCTTC
CDR3aa: CASSPPNGQSNEQFF

d_gene: NA
v_gene: TRBV12-3/TRBV12-4
j_gene: TRBJ2-2
abundance: few
CDR3nt: TGTGCCAGCAGGGCCCGGTTGGCCGGGGAGCTGTTTTTT
CDR3aa: CASRARLAGELFF

d_gene: NA
v_gene: TRBV5-5
j_gene: TRBJ2-1
abundance: NA
CDR3nt: TGTGCCAGCAGCGCCTTGGACGGACCCTTCAATGAGCAGTTCTTC
CDR3aa: CASSALDGPFNEQFF

d_gene: NA
v_gene: TRBV20-1
j_gene: TRBJ2-5
abundance: NA
CDR3nt: TGCAGTGCTAGAGAACGGCTAGGCCCCTACAATGAGCAGTACTTC
CDR3aa: CSARERLGPYNEQYF

d_gene: TRBD2
v_gene: TRBV20-1
j_gene: TRBJ2-7
abundance: few
CDR3nt: TGCAGTGCCCCCCGGACTAGCGGGTTCTACGAGCAGTACTTC
CDR3aa: CSAPRTSGFYEQYF

d_gene: NA
v_gene: TRBV20-1
j_gene: TRBJ2-1
abundance: many
CDR3nt: TGCAGTGCGGACGGTCCTTTGGGGCAGTTCTTC
CDR3aa: CSADGPLGQFF

d_gene: NA
v_gene: TRBV7-9
j_gene: TRBJ1-2
abundance: NA
CDR3nt: TGTGCCAGCAGCCCCAACGGGCCCTACTATGGCTACACCTTC
CDR3aa: CASSPNGPYYGYTF

d_gene: NA
v_gene: TRBV13
j_gene: TRBJ2-1
abundance: few
CDR3nt: TGTGCCAGCAGCTTAGTTCGGTACGGGGCGGTTACGTACAATGAGCAGTTCTTC
CDR3aa: CASSLVRYGAVTYNEQFF

d_gene: NA
v_gene: TRBV5-6
j_gene: TRBJ1-1
abundance: few
CDR3nt: TGTGCCAGCAGCTTGGTTAGCACGAAGAACACTGAAGCTTTCTTT
CDR3aa: CASSLVSTKNTEAFF

d_gene: TRBD1
v_gene: TRBV28
j_gene: TRBJ2-7
abundance: few
CDR3nt: TGTGCCAGCAGTTTAACGGACAGGTCCTACGAGCAGTACTTC
CDR3aa: CASSLTDRSYEQYF

d_gene: TRBD2
v_gene: TRBV7-2
j_gene: TRBJ2-1
abundance: few
CDR3nt: TGTGCCAGCAGCTTAGTTAAGCGGGGGGCGGCCAATGAGCAGTTCTTC
CDR3aa: CASSLVKRGAANEQFF

d_gene: NA
v_gene: TRBV3-1
j_gene: TRBJ2-1
abundance: many
CDR3nt: TGTGCCAGCAGCCAAGATCAGGGCTCCTACAATGAGCAGTTCTTC
CDR3aa: CASSQDQGSYNEQFF

d_gene: TRBD2
v_gene: TRBV16
j_gene: TRBJ2-3
abundance: NA
CDR3nt: TGTGCCACCGAGCGGGAGAGAACAGATACGCAGTATTTT
CDR3aa: CATERERTDTQYF

d_gene: NA
v_gene: TRBV20-1
j_gene: TRBJ2-1
abundance: NA
CDR3nt: TGCAGTGCCCGGGGACTGGGCTTGAATGAGCTGTTCTTC
CDR3aa: CSARGLGLNELFF

d_gene: NA
v_gene: TRBV3-1
j_gene: TRBJ2-5
abundance: few
CDR3nt: TGTGCCAGCAGCCAAGCTCTCGCTAGGCTGCAGACCCAGTACTTC
CDR3aa: CASSQALARLQTQYF

d_gene: TRBD2
v_gene: TRBV3-1
j_gene: TRBJ2-1
abundance: few
CDR3nt: TGTGCCAGCAGCCAAGGATCTAGCGGGGGGGCCCCCTACAATGAGCAGTTCTTC
CDR3aa: CASSQGSSGGAPYNEQFF

d_gene: NA
v_gene: TRBV5-1
j_gene: TRBJ2-3
abundance: NA
CDR3nt: TGCGCCAGCAGCTTGGGAGTAGCGGATACAGATACGCAGTATTTT
CDR3aa: CASSLGVADTDTQYF

d_gene: TRBD1
v_gene: TRBV24-1
j_gene: TRBJ2-7
abundance: many
CDR3nt: TGTGCCACCAGTGACAACAGGGGGAACGAGCAGTACTTC
CDR3aa: CATSDNRGNEQYF

d_gene: NA
v_gene: TRBV5-1
j_gene: TRBJ1-1
abundance: NA
CDR3nt: TGCGCCAGCGGAGACACTTTGAACACTGAAGCTTTCTTT
CDR3aa: CASGDTLNTEAFF

d_gene: TRBD2
v_gene: TRBV3-1
j_gene: TRBJ2-1
abundance: few
CDR3nt: TGTGCCAGCAGCCAAGGGACTAGCGGGGGGCAGTTCTTC
CDR3aa: CASSQGTSGGQFF

d_gene: NA
v_gene: TRBV7-2
j_gene: TRBJ2-3
abundance: few
CDR3nt: TGTGCCAGCAGCGTCAGGCCTAGCACAGATACGCAGTATTTT
CDR3aa: CASSVRPSTDTQYF